Presented here are 28 T cell receptor beta chains from one specimen sequenced in a study of blood T cell repertoires in COVID-19. The data were produced by immunoSEQ multiplex PCR, yet TCRdb's version contains in-frame clones alone and is incomplete. The table records about 150,000 clones, 80% to 90% of them present only once. The sequenced material came from peripheral blood. These receptors came from a man in his 70s with acute or convalescent COVID-19.

The J gene is TRBJ1-1, the V gene TRBV9, with D unresolved. The CDR3 is made up of 17 amino acids. The germline gives CDR1 SGDLS, CDR2 YYNGEE. Trimming left V 3 bases short and J 1 base short, with 19 bases between. The CDR3 nucleotides read TGTGCCAGCAGCGAGGGCCCCGGAGGTGCGCCGAACACTGAAGCTTTCTTT. It specifies CASSEGPGGAPNTEAFF.

This chain joins TRBV19 and TRBJ2-7, with 8 bases lining up with TRBD1. This CDR3 contains 14 residues. The ends lost 2 bases at V and 3 bases at J; junction bases unmatched: 3. The germline V gene encodes CDR1 LNHDA and CDR2 SQIVND (reference sequence). The CDR3 sequence is CASSITGGHYEQYF. Here the CDR3 DNA reads TGTGCCAGTAGTATAACAGGGGGGCACTACGAGCAGTACTTC.

V gene TRBV7-2 combines with J gene TRBJ1-4; D is unresolved. V was trimmed by 1 base and J by 12 bases, leaving 9 bases between them. The CDR3 has 12 amino acids. CDR1 and CDR2 (germline): SGHTA, FQGNSA. Here the CDR3 DNA reads TGTGCCAGCAGCTTAGTACGGGAAGAACTGTTTTTT. Amino acid sequence: CASSLVREELFF.

This clone was detected once. This sequence joins TRBV7-9 and TRBJ2-7; 8 nucleotides match TRBD2. Germline loops: CDR1 SEHNR, CDR2 FQNEAQ (reference sequence). This CDR3 comprises 18 residues. V was pared by 6 bases and J by 3 bases, with 19 bases of the junction left unmatched. CDR3 protein: CASSPRTSPLGPLYEQYF. CDR3 DNA sequence: TGTGCCAGCAGTCCCCGGACTAGCCCGCTGGGTCCCCTCTACGAGCAGTACTTC.

The chain employs TRBV30 and TRBJ2-1; the match to TRBD2 covers 11 bases. V shed 2 bases and J 4 bases; nucleotides not matched to a gene: 13. The CDR3 extends over 18 amino acids. Germline assignment: CDR1 GTSNPN and CDR2 SVGIG (reference sequence). CDR3 DNA: TGTGCCTGGAGTTGTCAGGGAGTAGCGGGAGGGCCTTACAATGAGCAGTTCTTC. Amino acid sequence: CAWSCQGVAGGPYNEQFF.

The V gene is TRBV18, the J gene TRBJ2-1; D possibly corresponds to TRBD1 (6 bases). This CDR3 has 17 amino acids. Germline V gene data show CDR1 as KGHSH and CDR2 as LQKENI. V was clipped by 3 bases and J by 5 bases, with 20 bases between them. The CDR3 protein is CASSPGAGTGLDNEQFF. The CDR3 region has the DNA TGTGCCAGCTCACCGGGGGCCGGTACAGGCCTCGACAATGAGCAGTTCTTC. Filled out from reference TRBV18 and TRBJ2-1, the complete variable domain reads NAGVMQNPRHLVRRRGQEARLRCSPMKGHSHVYWYRQLPEEGLKFMVYLQKENIIDESGMPKERFSAEFPKEGPSILRIQQVVRGDSAAYFCASSPGAGTGLDNEQFFGPGTRLTVL.

This chain connects TRBV19 to TRBJ1-5, with a tentative D call TRBD1 (6 bases). The germline V gene has CDR1 LNHDA and CDR2 SQIVND (reference sequence). This CDR3 contains 16 residues. The V end was cut by 6 bases, the J end by 2 bases, with 17 bases between. The CDR3 reads CASRAEMGAGNQPQHF. CDR3 coding DNA: TGTGCCAGTAGGGCTGAAATGGGGGCGGGCAATCAGCCCCAGCATTTT.

V gene TRBV6-5 combines with J gene TRBJ2-5, with D perhaps matching TRBD2 (7 bases). Germline CDR1 reads MNHEY; CDR2 reads SVGAGI. The CDR3 length is 15 residues. V lost 0 bases and J 5 bases, leaving 13 bases between the germline ends. For the CDR3, the DNA is TGTGCCAGCAGTTACTCGACGGGGGGCTCGGAGACCCAGTACTTC. Its protein is CASSYSTGGSETQYF.

V gene TRBV28 combines with J gene TRBJ2-7; D is possibly TRBD2 (6 bases). The germline CDR1 and CDR2 sequences are MDHEN and SYDVKM. Trimming took 10 bases from V and 3 from J, leaving 16 bases between them. This CDR3 comprises 13 residues. The CDR3 spells CATLPGLLYEQYF. The CDR3 DNA reads TGTGCCACCCTACCGGGACTGCTCTACGAGCAGTACTTC.

J is TRBJ2-7 and V is TRBV11-2, with a possible D match to TRBD2 (5 bases). The CDR3 has 15 amino acids. Germline V CDR1 and CDR2: SGHAT, FQNNGV. The germline V and J ends were trimmed by 4 bases and 3 bases, with 16 bases remaining between them. CDR3 sequence (DNA): TGTGCCAGCAGCTCCGCCAGCGGAGGCGACTACGAGCAGTACTTC. This sequence encodes CASSSASGGDYEQYF.

J is TRBJ1-5 and V is TRBV18; D perhaps matches TRBD1 (6 bases). The CDR3 loop spans 16 amino acids. The germline V and J ends were trimmed by 4 bases and 5 bases, with 18 bases remaining between them. CDR1 KGHSH and CDR2 LQKENI come from the germline V gene. The CDR3 is CASSLNAAGADQPQHF. Written as DNA, the CDR3 is TGTGCCAGCTCACTGAATGCGGCAGGGGCCGATCAGCCCCAGCATTTT.

This sequence joins TRBV19 and TRBJ2-2, with 10 bases that match TRBD1. The CDR3 is made up of 18 amino acids. Unmatched junction bases numbered 13, after V lost 5 bases and J lost 4 bases. Germline values: CDR1 LNHDA, CDR2 SQIVND (reference sequence). The CDR3 region has the DNA TGTGCCAGTAGTCCCAATAGACAGGGGGCGAAGGGCACCGGGGAGCTGTTTTTT. It encodes CASSPNRQGAKGTGELFF.

This chain connects TRBV6-5 to TRBJ2-7, with 10 bases that match TRBD2. The CDR3 sequence is 14 residues long. Germline V gene lookup returns CDR1 MNHEY and CDR2 SVGAGI. V dropped 8 bases and J dropped 0; count of bases not matched to a gene: 4. The CDR3 bases are TGTGCCAGCCGGACTAGCGGCATCTCCTACGAGCAGTACTTC. Encoded protein: CASRTSGISYEQYF.

CDR3 protein: CASSLSTGTMGYTF. DNA for the CDR3: TGTGCCAGCTCACTCTCGACAGGGACGATGGGCTACACCTTC. The gene calls are TRBV18 and TRBJ1-2, with 7 bases identical to TRBD1. With V trimmed by 4 bases and J by 8 bases, 10 bases remained unmatched. Germline loops: CDR1 KGHSH, CDR2 LQKENI. This CDR3 comprises 14 residues.

The chain employs TRBV5-4 and TRBJ2-5; the match to TRBD1 covers 9 bases. The CDR3 spans 14 residues. Germline V CDR1 and CDR2: SGHNT, YYREEE (reference sequence). V shed 2 bases and J 5 bases; nucleotides not matched to a gene: 4. CDR3 sequence reads: CASSLDRGFETQYF. The CDR3 DNA is TGTGCCAGCAGCTTAGACAGGGGGTTTGAGACCCAGTACTTC.

V usage is TRBV5-1 and J usage is TRBJ2-3; a weak D match, TRBD2 (5 bases). The germline V gene encodes CDR1 SGHRS and CDR2 YFSETQ. The CDR3 loop spans 15 amino acids. Trimming took off 0 bases at V and 3 bases at J, with 11 bases between the two ends. CDR3 region: CASSLEPGGTDTQYF. CDR3 DNA: TGCGCCAGCAGCTTGGAACCTGGCGGGACAGATACGCAGTATTTT.

The CDR3 DNA reads TGTGCCAGCAGCTTAACCCGCGGATCCGACGAGCAGTACTTC. It translates to CASSLTRGSDEQYF. The V and J genes are TRBV7-9 and TRBJ2-7, with D uncertain. Trimming shortened V by 2 bases and J by 5 bases, and 13 bases separated the two germline ends. This CDR3 has 14 amino acids. Looked up from germline, CDR1 is SEHNR and CDR2 is FQNEAQ (reference sequence). Drawing the rest from reference TRBV7-9 and TRBJ2-7, the complete variable domain is DTGVSQNPRHKITKRGQNVTFRCDPISEHNRLYWYRQTLGQGPEFLTYFQNEAQLEKSRLLSDRFSAERPKGSFSTLEIQRTEQGDSAMYLCASSLTRGSDEQYFGPGTRLTVT.

This clone was picked up a small number of times. CDR3 nucleotide sequence: TGTGCCAGCAGTTCGGACAGAGTAGGCTCCTACGAGCAGTACTTC. Translation gives CASSSDRVGSYEQYF. V and J are TRBV6-6 and TRBJ2-7, with D maybe TRBD1 (6 bases). CDR1 is MNHNY, CDR2 SVGAGI, per germline (reference sequence). CDR3 length equals 15 residues. Between the trimmed V and J ends, which lost 4 bases and 0 bases, there was a span of 13 bases.

J is TRBJ2-2 and V is TRBV20-1, with TRBD2 matching 12 bases. This CDR3 comprises 16 residues. Germline V lookup: CDR1 DFQATT, CDR2 SNEGSKA (reference sequence). After removal of 3 bases from V and 1 base from J, the junction contained 3 bases not matched to a gene. In DNA, the CDR3 is TGCAGTGCTAGTGGACTAGCGGGACTGAACACCGGGGAGCTGTTTTTT. Translated, it gives CSASGLAGLNTGELFF.

The rearrangement joins TRBV3-1 (or the pseudogene TRBV3-2) to TRBJ2-2; 7 bases fit TRBD1. The germline CDR1 and CDR2 sequences are LGHDT and YNNKEL (reference sequence). The junction had 2 bases not matched to a gene; V was cut back by 6 bases and J by 4 bases. This CDR3 contains 13 residues. The CDR3 sequence: CASRQGSTGELFF. The CDR3 bases are TGTGCCAGCAGACAGGGGTCCACCGGGGAGCTGTTTTTT.

This chain links TRBV5-1 with TRBJ2-2, with 7 bases matching TRBD1. This CDR3 is 15 amino acids long. The V segment lost 0 bases and the J segment 5 bases; nucleotides outside the gene matches: 4. Germline CDR1 reads SGHRS; CDR2 reads YFSETQ. The DNA for the CDR3 is TGCGCCAGCAGCTTGGGACAGGGTGAGACCGGGGAGCTGTTTTTT. As protein: CASSLGQGETGELFF.

The V call is TRBV25-1, the J call TRBJ1-3; D call uncertain. This CDR3 is built from 18 residues. CDR1 MGHDK and CDR2 SYGVNS come from the germline V gene. The germline V and J ends were trimmed by 0 bases and 0 bases, with 15 bases remaining between them. The CDR3 DNA reads TGTGCCAGCAGTGAATATACCCCCGGACTCTCCTCTGGAAACACCATATATTTT. Protein product: CASSEYTPGLSSGNTIYF.

The genes are TRBV5-1 and TRBJ2-5; 12 bases align to TRBD2. The trim removed 0 bases at V and 5 bases at J, leaving 5 bases unmatched. Germline-derived CDR1 and CDR2 are SGHRS and YFSETQ. The CDR3 is 16 amino acids. CDR3 sequence: CASSLVLAGGRETQYF. CDR3 DNA: TGCGCCAGCAGCTTGGTTCTAGCGGGAGGGCGGGAGACCCAGTACTTC.

The chain couples TRBV5-1 to TRBJ2-5; D is ambiguous. Germline values: CDR1 SGHRS, CDR2 YFSETQ. The CDR3 totals 15 residues. V lost 2 bases and J 1 base, leaving 12 bases between the germline ends. The CDR3 nucleotides are TGCGCCAGCAGCTTCGCAGTGGGCCCCCAAGAGACCCAGTACTTC. Translation: CASSFAVGPQETQYF.

The chain combines TRBV3-1 (or the pseudogene TRBV3-2) with TRBJ2-3; a possible D gene is TRBD2 (6 bases). The germline V and J ends were trimmed by 2 bases and 3 bases, with 21 bases remaining between them. The CDR3 extends over 18 amino acids. The germline CDR1 and CDR2 sequences are LGHDT and YNNKEL (reference sequence). The CDR3 loop reads CASSQTSPQSGATDTQYF. DNA of the CDR3: TGTGCCAGCAGCCAAACTAGCCCACAGTCGGGAGCGACAGATACGCAGTATTTT.

This chain uses TRBV2 with TRBJ1-5, with no clear D. The germline gives CDR1 SNHLY, CDR2 FYNNEI. V shed 2 bases and J shed 9 bases, with 11 bases lying between them. This CDR3 spans 13 amino acids. The chain's CDR3 is CASSERLVAPQHF. Written as DNA, the CDR3 is TGTGCCAGCAGTGAACGACTGGTGGCGCCCCAGCATTTT.

This rearrangement joins TRBV28 to TRBJ1-1; D perhaps matches TRBD1 (6 bases). V was clipped by 9 bases and J by 3 bases, with 17 bases between them. The CDR3 spans 14 residues. Germline V gene data show CDR1 as MDHEN and CDR2 as SYDVKM. CDR3 DNA: TGTGCCAGGCCCAGGGGCGTCTGGGACACTGAAGCTTTCTTT. Protein sequence: CARPRGVWDTEAFF.

V gene TRBV6-1 combines with J gene TRBJ2-1; 8 bases line up with TRBD1. This CDR3 comprises 14 residues. Looked up from germline, CDR1 is MNHNS and CDR2 is SASEGT. The ends lost 2 bases at V and 6 bases at J; junction bases unmatched: 3. The CDR3 is CASSELDRVNEQFF. In nucleotides, the CDR3 is TGTGCCAGCAGTGAACTGGACAGGGTCAATGAGCAGTTCTTC.